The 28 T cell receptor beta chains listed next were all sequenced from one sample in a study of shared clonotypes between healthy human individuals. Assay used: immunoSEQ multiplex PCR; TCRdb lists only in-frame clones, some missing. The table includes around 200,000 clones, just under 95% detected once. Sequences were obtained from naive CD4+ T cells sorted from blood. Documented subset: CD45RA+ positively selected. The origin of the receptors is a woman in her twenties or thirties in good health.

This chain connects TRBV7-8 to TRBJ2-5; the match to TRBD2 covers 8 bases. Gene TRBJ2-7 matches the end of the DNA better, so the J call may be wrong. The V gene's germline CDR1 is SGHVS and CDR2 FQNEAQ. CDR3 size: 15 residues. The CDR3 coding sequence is TGTGCCAGCAGCTTAGTTGCGGGAGGCTCCTACGAGCAGTACTTC. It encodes CASSLVAGGSYEQYF.

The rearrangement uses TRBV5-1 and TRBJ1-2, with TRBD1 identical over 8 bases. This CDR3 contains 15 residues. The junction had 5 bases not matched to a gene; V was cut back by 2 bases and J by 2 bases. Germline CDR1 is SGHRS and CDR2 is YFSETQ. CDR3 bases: TGCGCCAGCAGCTTTCTTCAGGGGGCCAACTATGGCTACACCTTC. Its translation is CASSFLQGANYGYTF.

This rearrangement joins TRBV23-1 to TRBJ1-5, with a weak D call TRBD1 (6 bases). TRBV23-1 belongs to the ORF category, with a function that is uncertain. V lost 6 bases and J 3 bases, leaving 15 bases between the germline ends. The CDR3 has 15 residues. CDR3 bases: TGCGCCAGCAGGCAAGGGGGGGCCGACAATCAGCCCCAGCATTTT. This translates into CASRQGGADNQPQHF.

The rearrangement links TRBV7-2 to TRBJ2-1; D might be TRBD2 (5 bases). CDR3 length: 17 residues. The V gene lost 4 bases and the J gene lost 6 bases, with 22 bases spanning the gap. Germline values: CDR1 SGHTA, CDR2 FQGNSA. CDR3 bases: TGTGCCAGCAGCTCTCCTAGGGCGCGAGGGCTTTCCAATGAGCAGTTCTTC. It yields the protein CASSSPRARGLSNEQFF.

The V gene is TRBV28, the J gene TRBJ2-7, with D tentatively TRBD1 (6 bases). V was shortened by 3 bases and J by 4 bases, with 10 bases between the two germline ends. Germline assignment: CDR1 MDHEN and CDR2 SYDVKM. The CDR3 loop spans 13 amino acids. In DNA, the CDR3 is TGTGCCAGCAGTTTTCTGGGGGCTTACGAGCAGTACTTC. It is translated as CASSFLGAYEQYF.

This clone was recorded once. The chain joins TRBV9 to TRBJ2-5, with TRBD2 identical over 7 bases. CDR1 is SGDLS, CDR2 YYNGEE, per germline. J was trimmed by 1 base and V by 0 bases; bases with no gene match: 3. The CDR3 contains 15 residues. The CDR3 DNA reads TGTGCCAGCAGCGTAGCTCCTAGCGGCCAAGAGACCCAGTACTTC. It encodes CASSVAPSGQETQYF.

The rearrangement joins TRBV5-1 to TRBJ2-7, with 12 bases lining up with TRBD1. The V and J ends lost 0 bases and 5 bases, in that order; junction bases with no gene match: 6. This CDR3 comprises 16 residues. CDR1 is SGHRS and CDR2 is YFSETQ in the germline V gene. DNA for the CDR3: TGCGCCAGCAGCTTGGCTCCGGGACAGGGGGCAGACGAGCAGTACTTC. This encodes CASSLAPGQGADEQYF.

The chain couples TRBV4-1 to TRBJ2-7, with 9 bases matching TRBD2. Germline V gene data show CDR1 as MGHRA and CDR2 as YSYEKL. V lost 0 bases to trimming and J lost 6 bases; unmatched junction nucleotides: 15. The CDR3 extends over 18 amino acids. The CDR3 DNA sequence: TGCGCCAGCAGCCAAGAAGTTATCCCTAGCGGGAATGGAGGCGAGCAGTACTTC. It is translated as CASSQEVIPSGNGGEQYF.

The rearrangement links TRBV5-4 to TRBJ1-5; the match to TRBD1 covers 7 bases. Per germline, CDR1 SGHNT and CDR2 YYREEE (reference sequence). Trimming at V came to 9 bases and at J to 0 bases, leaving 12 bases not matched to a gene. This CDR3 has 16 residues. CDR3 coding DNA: TGTGCCACCTCCGGAGGGGGCCCGTATAGCAATCAGCCCCAGCATTTT. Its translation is CATSGGGPYSNQPQHF.

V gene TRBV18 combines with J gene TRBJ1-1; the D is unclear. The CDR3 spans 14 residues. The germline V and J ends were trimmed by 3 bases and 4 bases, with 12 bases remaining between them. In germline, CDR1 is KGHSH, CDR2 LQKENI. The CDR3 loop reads CASSPGVSGTEAFF. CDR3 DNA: TGTGCCAGCTCACCCGGGGTGTCTGGCACTGAAGCTTTCTTT.

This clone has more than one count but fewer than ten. As DNA, the CDR3 is TGTGCCAGCAGCCCCTCAGGGAGGAAGTACTTC. It is translated as CASSPSGRKYF. V is TRBV6-6 and J is TRBJ2-7; tentative D call: TRBD2 (6 bases). V was trimmed by 6 bases and J by 11 bases, leaving 14 bases between them. The CDR3 is made up of 11 amino acids. From germline, CDR1 is MNHNY and CDR2 SVGAGI (reference sequence).

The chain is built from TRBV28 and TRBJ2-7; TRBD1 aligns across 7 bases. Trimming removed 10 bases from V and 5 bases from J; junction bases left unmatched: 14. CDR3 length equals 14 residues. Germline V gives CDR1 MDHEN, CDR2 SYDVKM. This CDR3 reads CATSSSQDRDEQYF. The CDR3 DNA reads TGTGCCACCTCGTCCTCCCAAGACAGGGACGAGCAGTACTTC. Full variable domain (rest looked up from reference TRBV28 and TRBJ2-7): DVKVTQSSRYLVKRTGEKVFLECVQDMDHENMFWYRQDPGLGLRLIYFSYDVKMKEKGDIPEGYSVSREKKERFSLILESASTNQTSMYLCATSSSQDRDEQYFGPGTRLTVT.

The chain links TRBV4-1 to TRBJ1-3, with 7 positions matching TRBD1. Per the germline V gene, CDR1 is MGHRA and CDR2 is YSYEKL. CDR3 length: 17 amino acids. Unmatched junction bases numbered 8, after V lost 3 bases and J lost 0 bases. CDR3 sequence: CASSHDDRAHSGNTIYF. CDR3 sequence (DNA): TGCGCCAGCAGCCACGACGACAGGGCCCACTCTGGAAACACCATATATTTT.

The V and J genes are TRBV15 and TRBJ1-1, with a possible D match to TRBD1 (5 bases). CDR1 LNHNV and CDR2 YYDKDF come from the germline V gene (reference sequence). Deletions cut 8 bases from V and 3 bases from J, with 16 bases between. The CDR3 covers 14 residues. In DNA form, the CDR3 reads TGTGCCACCCAGGCCGGGACGAAGTACACTGAAGCTTTCTTT. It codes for CATQAGTKYTEAFF. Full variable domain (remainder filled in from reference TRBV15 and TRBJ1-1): DAMVIQNPRYQVTQFGKPVTLSCSQTLNHNVMYWYQQKSSQAPKLLFHYYDKDFNNEADTPDNFQSRRPNTSFCFLDIRSPGLGDTAMYLCATQAGTKYTEAFFGQGTRLTVV.

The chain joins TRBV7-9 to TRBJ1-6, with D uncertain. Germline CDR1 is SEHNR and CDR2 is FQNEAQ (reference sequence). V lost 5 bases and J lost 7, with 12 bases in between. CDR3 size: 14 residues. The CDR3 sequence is CASSASRENSPLHF. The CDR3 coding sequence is TGTGCCAGCAGCGCATCAAGGGAGAATTCACCCCTCCACTTT. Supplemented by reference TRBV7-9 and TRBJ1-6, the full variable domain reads DTGVSQNPRHKITKRGQNVTFRCDPISEHNRLYWYRQTLGQGPEFLTYFQNEAQLEKSRLLSDRFSAERPKGSFSTLEIQRTEQGDSAMYLCASSASRENSPLHFGNGTRLTVT.

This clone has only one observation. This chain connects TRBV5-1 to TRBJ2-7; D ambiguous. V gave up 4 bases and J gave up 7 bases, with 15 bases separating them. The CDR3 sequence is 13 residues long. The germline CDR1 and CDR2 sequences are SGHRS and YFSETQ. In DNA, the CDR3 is TGCGCCAGCAGCCAAGGGCCAGGCTTTGAGCAGTACTTC. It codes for CASSQGPGFEQYF.

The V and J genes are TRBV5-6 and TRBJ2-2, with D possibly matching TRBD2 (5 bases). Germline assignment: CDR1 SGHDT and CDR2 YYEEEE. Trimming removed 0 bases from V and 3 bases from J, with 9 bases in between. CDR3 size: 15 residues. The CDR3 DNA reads TGTGCCAGCAGCTTGGTTAGCGCAGACACCGGGGAGCTGTTTTTT. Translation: CASSLVSADTGELFF.

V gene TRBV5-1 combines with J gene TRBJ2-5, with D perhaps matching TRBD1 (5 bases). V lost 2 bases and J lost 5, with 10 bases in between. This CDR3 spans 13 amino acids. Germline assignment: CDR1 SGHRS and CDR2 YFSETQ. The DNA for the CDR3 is TGCGCCAGCAGCTTTGGCAGGGCGGAGACCCAGTACTTC. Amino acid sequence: CASSFGRAETQYF.

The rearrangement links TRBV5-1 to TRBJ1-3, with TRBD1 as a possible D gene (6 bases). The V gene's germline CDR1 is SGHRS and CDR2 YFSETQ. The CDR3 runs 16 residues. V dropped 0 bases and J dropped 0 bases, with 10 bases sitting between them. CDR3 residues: CASSLDRASSGNTIYF. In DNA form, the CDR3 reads TGCGCCAGCAGCTTGGACAGGGCGAGCTCTGGAAACACCATATATTTT. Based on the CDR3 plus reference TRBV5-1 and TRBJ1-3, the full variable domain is KAGVTQTPRYLIKTRGQQVTLSCSPISGHRSVSWYQQTPGQGLQFLFEYFSETQRNKGNFPGRFSGRQFSNSRSEMNVSTLELGDSALYLCASSLDRASSGNTIYFGEGSWLTVV.

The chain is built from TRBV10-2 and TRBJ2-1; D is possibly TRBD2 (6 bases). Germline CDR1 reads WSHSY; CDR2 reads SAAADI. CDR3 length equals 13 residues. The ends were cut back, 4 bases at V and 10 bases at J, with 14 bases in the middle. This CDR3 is CASSGLEGGEQFF. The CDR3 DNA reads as TGCGCCAGCAGTGGTTTAGAGGGAGGCGAGCAGTTCTTC.

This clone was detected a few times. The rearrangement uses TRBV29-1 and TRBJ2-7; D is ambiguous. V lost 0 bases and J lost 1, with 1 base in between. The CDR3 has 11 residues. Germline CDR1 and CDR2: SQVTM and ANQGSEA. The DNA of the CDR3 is TGCAGCGTTGAAGAGTCCTACGAGCAGTACTTC. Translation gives CSVEESYEQYF.

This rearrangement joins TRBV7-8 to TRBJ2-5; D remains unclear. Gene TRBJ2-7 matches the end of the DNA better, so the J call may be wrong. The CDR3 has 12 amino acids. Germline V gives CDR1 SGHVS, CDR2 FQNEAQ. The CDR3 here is CASSTISYEQYF. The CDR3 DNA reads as TGTGCCAGCAGTACCATCTCCTACGAGCAGTACTTC.

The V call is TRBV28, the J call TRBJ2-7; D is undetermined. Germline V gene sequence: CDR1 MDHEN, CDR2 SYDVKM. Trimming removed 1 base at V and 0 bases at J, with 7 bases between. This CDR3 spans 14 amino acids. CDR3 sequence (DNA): TGTGCCAGCAGTTTATACAGAGCCTCCTACGAGCAGTACTTC. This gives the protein CASSLYRASYEQYF.

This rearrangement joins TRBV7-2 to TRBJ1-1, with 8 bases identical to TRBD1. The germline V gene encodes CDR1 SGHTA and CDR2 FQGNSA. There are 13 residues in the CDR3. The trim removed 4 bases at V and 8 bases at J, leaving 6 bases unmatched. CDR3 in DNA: TGTGCCAGCAGCTCAGGGACAGGCCGGGAAGCTTTCTTT. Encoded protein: CASSSGTGREAFF.

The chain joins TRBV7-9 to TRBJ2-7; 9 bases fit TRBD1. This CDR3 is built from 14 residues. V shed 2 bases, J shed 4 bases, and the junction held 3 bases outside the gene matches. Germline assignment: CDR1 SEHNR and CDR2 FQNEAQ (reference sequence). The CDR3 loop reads CASSLNRGLYEQYF. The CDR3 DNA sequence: TGTGCCAGCAGCTTAAACAGGGGGCTTTACGAGCAGTACTTC.

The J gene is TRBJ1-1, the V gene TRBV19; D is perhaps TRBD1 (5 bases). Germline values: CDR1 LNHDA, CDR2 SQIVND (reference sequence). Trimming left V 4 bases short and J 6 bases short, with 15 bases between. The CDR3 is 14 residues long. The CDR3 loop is CASSRGVEWAEAFF. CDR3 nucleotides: TGTGCCAGTAGTAGAGGGGTCGAATGGGCTGAAGCTTTCTTT.

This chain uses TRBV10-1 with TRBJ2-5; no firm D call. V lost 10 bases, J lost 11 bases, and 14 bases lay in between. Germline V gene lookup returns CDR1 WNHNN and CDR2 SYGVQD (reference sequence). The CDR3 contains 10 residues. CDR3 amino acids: CANLTVWQYF. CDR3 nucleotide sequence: TGCGCCAACCTCACAGTATGGCAGTACTTC.

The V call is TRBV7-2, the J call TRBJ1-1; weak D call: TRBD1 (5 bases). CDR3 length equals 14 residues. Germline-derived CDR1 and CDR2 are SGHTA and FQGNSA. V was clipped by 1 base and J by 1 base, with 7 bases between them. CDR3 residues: CASSLVGGNTEAFF. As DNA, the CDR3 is TGTGCCAGCAGCTTAGTGGGGGGGAACACTGAAGCTTTCTTT.